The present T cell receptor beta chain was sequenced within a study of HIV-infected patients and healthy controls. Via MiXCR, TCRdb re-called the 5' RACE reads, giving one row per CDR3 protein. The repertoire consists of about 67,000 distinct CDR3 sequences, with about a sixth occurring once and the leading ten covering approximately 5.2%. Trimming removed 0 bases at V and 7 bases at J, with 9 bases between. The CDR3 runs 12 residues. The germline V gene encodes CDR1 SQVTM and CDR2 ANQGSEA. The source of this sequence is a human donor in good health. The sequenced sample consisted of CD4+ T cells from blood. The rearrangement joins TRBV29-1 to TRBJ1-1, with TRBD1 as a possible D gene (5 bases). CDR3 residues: CSVEEPGSEAFF. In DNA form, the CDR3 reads TGCAGCGTTGAAGAACCAGGGAGTGAAGCTTTCTTT.